This TCR beta chain was sequenced in a study of blood T cell repertoires in COVID-19. Study background: Specimens from acute and convalescent COVID-19 originated in the United States, Italy and Spain.

This CDR3 has 16 amino acids. V was pared by 3 bases and J by 0 bases, with 4 bases of the junction left unmatched. CDR1 is KGHSH, CDR2 LQKENI, per germline. Original processing notes: It was from reference gene primer amplification that nucleated cell counts were estimated. Libraries were prepared by immunoSEQ multiplex PCR; TCRdb keeps only in-frame clonotypes and omits some of them. That table supplies the V and J calls and clone size; D and trimming were determined from the DNA. The sample consists of 150,000 to 250,000 clones, roughly four fifths of them appearing once. Cohorts were determined from participant-reported clinical history. Among Cohort 3 donors, those recovered had two negative PCRs, clearance, or symptom resolution. This clone came up once.

Material: PBMCs or T cells enriched from blood (not recorded which). The receptor was derived from a man in his forties who had recovered from COVID-19. This sequence joins TRBV18 and TRBJ2-1, with 8 bases that match TRBD2. The CDR3 sequence: CASSPPGLGSYNEQFF. Here the CDR3 DNA reads TGTGCCAGCTCACCTCCGGGACTAGGCTCCTACAATGAGCAGTTCTTC.